The rows below give T cell receptor beta chains drawn from one sample of a study of CD8+CD57+ T cells in acquired aplastic anemia. TCRdb redid the calling of the reads with MiXCR, one entry per CDR3 protein. The sample has 150,000 to 200,000 distinct CDR3 sequences; around 66% are singletons. Sequences were obtained from sorted CD4+, CD8+, or CD8+CD57+ T cells (not recorded which) from PBMCs. These receptors originate from a human donor with severe aplastic anemia or a healthy control (not recorded which). Both conserved end residues are part of each CDR3. Each record gives: CDR3 protein, CDR3 DNA, clone size, D gene, J gene, V gene. A D gene is named only where the DNA matches it firmly. A row's size may be missing; if present it is once, few, many or a size class.

CDR3: CASSLEDGTEAFF
DNA: TGTGCCAGCAGCTTAGAGGATGGCACTGAAGCTTTCTTT
size: -
D: -
J: TRBJ1-1
V: TRBV11-1

CDR3: CASSHGERTEQFF
DNA: TGTGCCAGCAGCCACGGGGAAAGGACTGAGCAGTTCTTC
size: -
D: -
J: TRBJ2-1
V: TRBV7-6

CDR3: CASSQGIFRLAGKDGYTF
DNA: TGTGCCAGCAGCCAAGGGATTTTTCGACTAGCGGGAAAGGATGGCTACACCTTC
size: -
D: -
J: TRBJ1-2
V: TRBV14

CDR3: CSAREGQGYYEQYF
DNA: TGCAGTGCTAGAGAGGGGCAGGGGTACTACGAGCAGTACTTC
size: -
D: -
J: TRBJ2-7
V: TRBV20-1

CDR3: CASSSTGGRLGNEQFF
DNA: TGTGCCAGCAGCTCCACGGGCGGGAGGCTAGGCAATGAGCAGTTCTTC
size: -
D: TRBD2
J: TRBJ2-1
V: TRBV7-9

CDR3: CASGLEGTGYTF
DNA: TGTGCTAGTGGTTTGGAAGGTACTGGCTACACCTTC
size: -
D: -
J: TRBJ1-2
V: TRBV12-3/TRBV12-4

CDR3: CASSPTDRVSSHYGYTF
DNA: TGTGCCAGCTCACCGACGGACAGGGTATCTAGTCACTATGGCTACACCTTC
size: few
D: TRBD1
J: TRBJ1-2
V: TRBV7-9

CDR3: CATSSYGQGASSPLHF
DNA: TGTGCCACCAGCAGTTATGGACAGGGGGCTAGTTCACCCCTCCACTTT
size: -
D: TRBD1
J: TRBJ1-6
V: TRBV15

CDR3: CAIKETGTSGRTGELFF
DNA: TGTGCCATAAAAGAGACCGGGACTAGCGGGAGGACCGGGGAGCTGTTTTTT
size: -
D: TRBD2
J: TRBJ2-2
V: TRBV10-3

CDR3: CASSEARTRISYEQYF
DNA: TGTGCCAGCAGTGAAGCGAGGACTCGAATCTCCTACGAGCAGTACTTC
size: -
D: -
J: TRBJ2-7
V: TRBV2

CDR3: CATSDLGRNYGYTF
DNA: TGTGCCACCAGTGATTTGGGCAGAAACTATGGCTACACCTTC
size: -
D: -
J: TRBJ1-2
V: TRBV24-1

CDR3: CASSGQGWNEQPQHF
DNA: TGTGCCAGTAGTGGACAGGGGTGGAATGAGCAGCCCCAGCATTTT
size: -
D: TRBD1
J: TRBJ1-5
V: TRBV19

CDR3: CASSLDRNTEAFF
DNA: TGTGCCAGCAGCTTGGACAGGAACACTGAAGCTTTCTTT
size: many
D: -
J: TRBJ1-1
V: TRBV5-8

CDR3: CASRPSTGGVAGYTF
DNA: TGTGCCAGCAGGCCAAGTACAGGGGGAGTGGCTGGCTACACCTTC
size: few
D: TRBD1
J: TRBJ1-2
V: TRBV25-1

CDR3: CASSEEGVVETQYF
DNA: TGTGCCAGCAGTGAAGAGGGGGTGGTAGAGACCCAGTACTTC
size: -
D: -
J: TRBJ2-5
V: TRBV2

CDR3: CAGSLDRIAYNSPLHF
DNA: TGTGCCGGCTCTTTGGACAGGATTGCCTATAATTCACCCCTCCACTTT
size: -
D: TRBD1
J: TRBJ1-6
V: TRBV2

CDR3: CATSLGHTQYF
DNA: TGTGCCACTAGTCTGGGTCATACGCAGTATTTT
size: -
D: -
J: TRBJ2-3
V: TRBV24-1

CDR3: CSARVETDTQYF
DNA: TGCAGTGCTAGAGTTGAGACAGATACGCAGTATTTT
size: -
D: -
J: TRBJ2-3
V: TRBV20-1

CDR3: CATSRGLAGGYNEQFF
DNA: TGTGCCACCAGCAGGGGTCTAGCGGGGGGCTACAATGAGCAGTTCTTC
size: -
D: TRBD2
J: TRBJ2-1
V: TRBV15

CDR3: CASSLQAGGEKLFF
DNA: TGTGCCAGCAGCCTTCAAGCGGGGGGCGAAAAACTGTTTTTT
size: -
D: -
J: TRBJ1-4
V: TRBV14

CDR3: CASSLDTGAGANVLTF
DNA: TGTGCCAGCAGCCTTGACACGGGGGCTGGGGCCAACGTCCTGACTTTC
size: -
D: -
J: TRBJ2-6
V: TRBV7-3

CDR3: CSVVSQGIVKTQYF
DNA: TGCAGCGTTGTATCACAGGGCATCGTAAAGACCCAGTACTTC
size: -
D: -
J: TRBJ2-5
V: TRBV29-1

CDR3: CASSLGSGQGNTEAFF
DNA: TGTGCCAGCAGCTTAGGATCGGGACAGGGGAACACTGAAGCTTTCTTT
size: -
D: TRBD1
J: TRBJ1-1
V: TRBV7-9